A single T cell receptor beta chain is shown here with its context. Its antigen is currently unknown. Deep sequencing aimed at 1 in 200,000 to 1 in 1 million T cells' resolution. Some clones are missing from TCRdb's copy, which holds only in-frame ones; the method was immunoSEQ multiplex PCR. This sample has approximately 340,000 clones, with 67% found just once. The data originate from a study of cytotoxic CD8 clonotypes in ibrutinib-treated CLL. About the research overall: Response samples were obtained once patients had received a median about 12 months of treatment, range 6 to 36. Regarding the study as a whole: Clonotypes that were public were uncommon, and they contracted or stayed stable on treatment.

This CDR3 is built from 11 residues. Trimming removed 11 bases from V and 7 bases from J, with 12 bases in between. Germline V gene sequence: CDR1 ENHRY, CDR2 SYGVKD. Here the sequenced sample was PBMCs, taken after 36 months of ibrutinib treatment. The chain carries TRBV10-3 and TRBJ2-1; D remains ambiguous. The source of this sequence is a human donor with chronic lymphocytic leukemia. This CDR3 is CAASTLNEQFF. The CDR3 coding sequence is TGTGCCGCCTCTACGTTGAATGAGCAGTTCTTC.